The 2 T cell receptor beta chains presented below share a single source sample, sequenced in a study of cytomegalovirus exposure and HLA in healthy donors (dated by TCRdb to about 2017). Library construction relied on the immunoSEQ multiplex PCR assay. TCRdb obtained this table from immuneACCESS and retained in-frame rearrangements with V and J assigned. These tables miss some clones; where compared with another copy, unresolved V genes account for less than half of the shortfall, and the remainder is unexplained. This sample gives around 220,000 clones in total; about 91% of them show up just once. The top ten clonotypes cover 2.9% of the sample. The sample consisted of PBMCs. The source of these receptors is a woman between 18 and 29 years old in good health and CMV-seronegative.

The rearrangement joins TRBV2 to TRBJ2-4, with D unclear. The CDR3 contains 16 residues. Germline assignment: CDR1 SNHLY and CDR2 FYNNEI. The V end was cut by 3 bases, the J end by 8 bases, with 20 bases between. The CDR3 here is CASSDLGTDVADIQYF. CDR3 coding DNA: TGTGCCAGCAGTGACCTTGGAACCGACGTGGCGGACATTCAGTACTTC.

The CDR3 nucleotides are TGCGCCAGCAGCTTGGATCCCACTCAGGGTGAGCAGTTCTTC. Its protein is CASSLDPTQGEQFF. The chain combines TRBV5-1 with TRBJ2-1, with D possibly TRBD1 on 5 matching bases. Germline V gene data show CDR1 as SGHRS and CDR2 as YFSETQ. This CDR3 has 14 amino acids. Trimming shortened V by 0 bases and J by 9 bases, and 13 bases separated the two germline ends.